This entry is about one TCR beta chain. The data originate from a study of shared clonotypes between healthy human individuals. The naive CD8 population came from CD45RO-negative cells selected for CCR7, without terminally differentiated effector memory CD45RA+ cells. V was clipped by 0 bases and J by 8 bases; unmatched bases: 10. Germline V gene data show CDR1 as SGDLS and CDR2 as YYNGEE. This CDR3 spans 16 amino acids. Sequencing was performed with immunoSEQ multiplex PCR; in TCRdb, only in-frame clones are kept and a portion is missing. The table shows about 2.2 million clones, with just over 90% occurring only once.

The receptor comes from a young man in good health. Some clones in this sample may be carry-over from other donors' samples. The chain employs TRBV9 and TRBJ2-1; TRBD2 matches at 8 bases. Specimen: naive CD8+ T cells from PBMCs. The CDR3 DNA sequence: TGTGCCAGCAGCGTAGGCGTTAGCGGGACTTACGATGAGCAGTTCTTC. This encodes CASSVGVSGTYDEQFF.